The 30 T cell receptor beta chains below come from one sample, sequenced in a study of blood T cell repertoires in COVID-19. Here immunoSEQ multiplex PCR was the method, and the copy in TCRdb shows in-frame clones only, minus some. Here the sample spans about 77,000 clones, 76% being singletons. The specimen was peripheral blood. The receptors come from a man in his 70s with active or convalescent COVID-19.

The chain carries TRBV11-2 and TRBJ2-4; TRBD1 might be the D (5 bases). The CDR3 runs to 13 residues. Trimming stripped 8 bases from V and 5 bases from J, with 13 bases between. In germline, CDR1 is SGHAT, CDR2 FQNNGV. The CDR3 is CASSGAMENIQYF. In DNA, the CDR3 is TGTGCCAGCTCTGGGGCTATGGAAAACATTCAGTACTTC.

The V gene is TRBV12-3 or TRBV12-4, the J gene TRBJ2-7; the match to TRBD2 covers 9 bases. Trimming at V came to 5 bases and at J to 4 bases, leaving 3 bases not matched to a gene. The CDR3 length is 13 residues. Written as DNA, the CDR3 is TGTGCCAGCAGTAGGCGGGGGGGTTACGAGCAGTACTTC. Its protein product is CASSRRGGYEQYF.

The J gene is TRBJ2-3, the V gene TRBV5-6; TRBD2 agrees at 11 bases. The CDR3 loop spans 17 amino acids. Looked up from germline, CDR1 is SGHDT and CDR2 is YYEEEE. With 2 bases clipped from V and 2 bases from J, the junction kept 7 bases outside the gene matches. CDR3: CASSLPGTSGSTDTQYF. The CDR3 nucleotides are TGTGCCAGCAGCTTACCGGGGACTAGCGGATCCACAGATACGCAGTATTTT.

The chain links TRBV12-5 to TRBJ2-3, with 13 bases fitting TRBD2. CDR1 and CDR2 (germline): LGHNT, FRNRAP. The CDR3 is made up of 16 amino acids. V lost 3 bases, J lost 1 base, and 1 base stayed unmatched. Here the CDR3 reads CASGLLAGGGTDTQYF. In DNA form, the CDR3 reads TGTGCTAGTGGTTTACTAGCGGGGGGGGGCACAGATACGCAGTATTTT.

J is TRBJ2-3 and V is TRBV19; possibly TRBD1 for D (6 bases). Deletions cut 4 bases from V and 6 bases from J, with 8 bases between. Germline-derived CDR1 and CDR2 are LNHDA and SQIVND (reference sequence). The CDR3 contains 12 residues. CDR3 amino acids: CASSTQGDTQYF. CDR3 sequence (DNA): TGTGCCAGTAGTACCCAGGGGGATACGCAGTATTTT.

The chain is built from TRBV2 and TRBJ2-4; TRBD2 matches 11 bases. This CDR3 region has 15 residues. Germline trimming cut 6 bases from V and 8 bases from J; bases unmatched to any gene: 9. Germline-derived CDR1 and CDR2 are SNHLY and FYNNEI. CDR3 nucleotides: TGTGCCAGCAGGGCATTAGCGGGGGGGCGGTACATTCAGTACTTC. The encoded protein is CASRALAGGRYIQYF.

V is TRBV27 and J is TRBJ1-1; possibly TRBD1 for D (5 bases). Trimming shortened V by 8 bases and J by 1 base, and 20 bases separated the two germline ends. The CDR3 extends over 16 amino acids. Germline V gene sequence: CDR1 MNHEY, CDR2 SMNVEV (reference sequence). The CDR3 nucleotides read TGTGCCAGCTCTCCTGTTGGGAGGGGAAGGAACACTGAAGCTTTCTTT. Translating gives CASSPVGRGRNTEAFF.

The V call is TRBV5-1, the J call TRBJ2-7; 7 bases are shared with TRBD2. V dropped 4 bases and J dropped 5; count of bases not matched to a gene: 15. The CDR3 is 16 residues long. Germline V gives CDR1 SGHRS, CDR2 YFSETQ. Written as DNA, the CDR3 is TGCGCCAGCAGCAAAGATCTGAGAGACAGCGGGAACGAGCAGTACTTC. Amino acids: CASSKDLRDSGNEQYF.

V gene TRBV10-2 combines with J gene TRBJ2-3, with D maybe TRBD2 (6 bases). The V end lost 5 bases, the J end lost 5 bases, and 11 bases lay between the germline ends. The germline V gene has CDR1 WSHSY and CDR2 SAAADI. CDR3 length equals 13 residues. CDR3 in DNA: TGCGCCAGCAGTCCCCCCGGGGGAGATACGCAGTATTTT. Protein sequence: CASSPPGGDTQYF.

This clone was recorded at least ten times. The rearrangement uses TRBV7-9 and TRBJ1-2; D unclear. The CDR3 has 13 residues. The germline V gene encodes CDR1 SEHNR and CDR2 FQNEAQ (reference sequence). Trimming took 5 bases from V and 0 from J, leaving 7 bases between them. The CDR3 region is CASSRESNYGYTF. The CDR3 DNA reads TGTGCCAGCAGCCGGGAGTCTAACTATGGCTACACCTTC.

This clone was detected a few times. The chain employs TRBV6-1 and TRBJ1-3; 7 bases fit TRBD1. The V and J ends lost 3 bases and 4 bases, in that order; junction bases with no gene match: 0. This CDR3 has 13 amino acids. CDR1 and CDR2 from the germline V gene are MNHNS and SASEGT. CDR3 amino acids: CASSETGGNTIYF. CDR3 nucleotides: TGTGCCAGCAGTGAGACAGGGGGAAACACCATATATTTT.

The genes are TRBV2 and TRBJ2-7; 7 nucleotides align to TRBD1. CDR1 and CDR2 from the germline V gene are SNHLY and FYNNEI. CDR3 size: 13 residues. The V and J ends lost 2 bases and 6 bases, in that order; junction bases with no gene match: 4. The CDR3 is CASSELTGFEQYF. The CDR3 nucleotides are TGTGCCAGCAGTGAACTGACAGGGTTCGAGCAGTACTTC.

V is TRBV11-3 and J is TRBJ1-5, with D unresolved. Germline V gene lookup returns CDR1 SGHNT and CDR2 YENEEA. The CDR3 totals 15 residues. Trimming stripped 1 base from V and 0 bases from J, with 7 bases between. The CDR3 DNA sequence: TGTGCCAGCAGCTTAGGCGGAGATAGCAATCAGCCCCAGCATTTT. It is translated as CASSLGGDSNQPQHF.

This chain uses TRBV28 with TRBJ2-7; D might be TRBD1 (6 bases). Germline-derived CDR1 and CDR2 are MDHEN and SYDVKM. V lost 7 bases and J lost 0, with 16 bases in between. This CDR3 spans 15 amino acids. CDR3 nucleotides: TGTGCCAGCAACACCGAGGGGACAAACTCCTACGAGCAGTACTTC. It encodes CASNTEGTNSYEQYF.

CDR3 bases: TGTGCCAGCAGTTTCAACAGCGAGCAGTACTTC. It yields the protein CASSFNSEQYF. The chain carries TRBV28 and TRBJ2-7, with no clear D. Germline values: CDR1 MDHEN, CDR2 SYDVKM. There are 11 residues in the CDR3. The germline V and J ends were trimmed by 3 bases and 6 bases, with 6 bases remaining between them.

A few counts support this clone. This chain uses TRBV4-2 with TRBJ2-5; 9 bases align to TRBD2. The CDR3 contains 15 residues. The J segment lost 4 bases and the V segment lost 3 bases, leaving 6 bases of the junction unmatched. CDR1 is LGHNA and CDR2 is YNFKEQ in the germline V gene. The CDR3 spells CASSQAGTSLETQYF. CDR3 in DNA: TGTGCCAGCAGCCAGGCCGGGACTAGCTTAGAGACCCAGTACTTC.

The chain employs TRBV25-1 and TRBJ2-5; TRBD2 matches 13 bases. Trimming removed 2 bases from V and 3 bases from J; junction bases left unmatched: 3. The CDR3 runs 16 residues. Germline CDR1 and CDR2: MGHDK and SYGVNS. In DNA form, the CDR3 reads TGTGCCAGCAGTGAAAGGGGACTAGCGGGGAAAGAGACCCAGTACTTC. It specifies CASSERGLAGKETQYF.

The V gene is TRBV7-9, the J gene TRBJ2-3; possibly TRBD2 for D (5 bases). The CDR3 loop spans 14 amino acids. Germline lookup yields CDR1 SEHNR and CDR2 FQNEAQ (reference sequence). Trimming took off 3 bases at V and 2 bases at J, with 9 bases between the two ends. As DNA, the CDR3 is TGTGCCAGCAGCTTGAAGCGGAACACAGATACGCAGTATTTT. This sequence encodes CASSLKRNTDTQYF.

The chain couples TRBV29-1 to TRBJ1-1, with D perhaps TRBD1 (5 bases). The CDR3 runs to 13 residues. V gave up 5 bases and J gave up 0 bases, with 10 bases separating them. Looked up from germline, CDR1 is SQVTM and CDR2 is ANQGSEA. The CDR3 protein is CSVRQNLNTEAFF. The CDR3 DNA sequence: TGCAGCGTTAGACAGAACTTGAACACTGAAGCTTTCTTT.

The J gene is TRBJ2-3, the V gene TRBV11-2; 8 bases fit TRBD2. There are 16 residues in the CDR3. Germline V gives CDR1 SGHAT, CDR2 FQNNGV. The V and J ends lost 1 base and 2 bases, in that order; junction bases with no gene match: 5. CDR3 sequence (DNA): TGTGCCAGCAGCTTAGCGGGAGGGGGAGTCACAGATACGCAGTATTTT. It encodes CASSLAGGGVTDTQYF.

The V call is TRBV3-1 (or the pseudogene TRBV3-2), the J call TRBJ1-1, with 9 bases that match TRBD1. CDR3 length: 14 residues. The V gene end was trimmed by 5 bases and the J gene end by 4 bases; junction bases not matched to a gene: 5. Germline CDR1 is LGHDT and CDR2 is YNNKEL (reference sequence). CDR3 in DNA: TGTGCCAGCAGCTCCCCGGGACAGGGCACTGAAGCTTTCTTT. Encoded protein: CASSSPGQGTEAFF.

The J gene is TRBJ2-2, the V gene TRBV3-1 (or the pseudogene TRBV3-2), with TRBD1 identical over 9 bases. The CDR3 contains 16 residues. The V and J ends lost 4 bases and 7 bases, in that order; junction bases with no gene match: 10. Germline V gene sequence: CDR1 LGHDT, CDR2 YNNKEL (reference sequence). The CDR3 here is CASSPGTGLSVGELFF. CDR3 sequence (DNA): TGTGCCAGCAGCCCTGGGACAGGGCTTTCAGTCGGGGAGCTGTTTTTT.

This clone has just a few counts. CDR3 amino acids: CASTYRVRAEAFF. For the CDR3, the DNA is TGTGCCAGCACTTACCGAGTCCGGGCTGAAGCTTTCTTT. This chain links TRBV2 with TRBJ1-1; D is uncertain. The V end was cut by 7 bases, the J end by 6 bases, with 15 bases between. This CDR3 is built from 13 residues. Germline assignment: CDR1 SNHLY and CDR2 FYNNEI.

The chain employs TRBV13 and TRBJ1-2; D is unresolved. The CDR3 is 14 residues long. The V end lost 5 bases, the J end lost 4 bases, and 14 bases lay between the germline ends. Germline-derived CDR1 and CDR2 are PRHDT and FYEKMQ (reference sequence). DNA for the CDR3: TGTGCCAGCAGCGCAAGTCGACGGGTCTATGGCTACACCTTC. The encoded protein is CASSASRRVYGYTF.

The chain links TRBV25-1 to TRBJ2-7; 9 nucleotides agree with TRBD1. The CDR3 spans 14 residues. The V segment lost 5 bases and the J segment 5 bases; nucleotides outside the gene matches: 7. Germline V gene lookup returns CDR1 MGHDK and CDR2 SYGVNS. As DNA, the CDR3 is TGTGCCAGCAGTTCTAGGACAGGGGTTAACGAGCAGTACTTC. Protein sequence: CASSSRTGVNEQYF.

The rearrangement uses TRBV9 and TRBJ1-4, with unresolved D. The CDR3 contains 16 residues. Germline V CDR1 and CDR2: SGDLS, YYNGEE. Trimming left V 4 bases short and J 0 bases short, with 13 bases between. This CDR3 reads CASSQSAYATNEKLFF. CDR3 nucleotides: TGTGCCAGCAGCCAATCAGCGTATGCAACTAATGAAAAACTGTTTTTT.

The V call is TRBV7-3, the J call TRBJ1-1; 7 bases are a match to TRBD1. V gave up 5 bases and J gave up 3 bases; unmatched junction bases: 6. Germline loops: CDR1 SGHTA, CDR2 FQGTGA. This CDR3 region has 14 residues. The CDR3 DNA reads as TGTGCCAGCAGCATTGGACAGGCCCACACTGAAGCTTTCTTT. Encoded protein: CASSIGQAHTEAFF.

The V gene is TRBV5-4, the J gene TRBJ2-1; 11 nucleotides agree with TRBD2. The CDR3 sequence is 15 residues long. Germline V gene sequence: CDR1 SGHNT, CDR2 YYREEE (reference sequence). V lost 5 bases, J lost 7 bases, and 8 bases stayed unmatched. The CDR3 DNA reads as TGTGCCAGCAGGTTAGCGGGGGGGCCAGGTAATGAGCAGTTCTTC. Residues: CASRLAGGPGNEQFF.

This clone came up many times. The V and J genes are TRBV23-1 and TRBJ1-5, with D tentatively TRBD1 (6 bases). TRBV23-1 is placed among ORFs of uncertain function. The CDR3 contains 14 residues. V was trimmed by 10 bases and J by 2 bases, leaving 15 bases between them. The CDR3 sequence is CATRRTEGNQPQHF. The CDR3 DNA follows: TGCGCCACCCGCAGGACAGAAGGCAATCAGCCCCAGCATTTT.

The chain employs TRBV7-9 and TRBJ1-1; TRBD1 agrees at 8 bases. The CDR3 length is 17 residues. The trim removed 1 base at V and 4 bases at J, leaving 11 bases unmatched. From germline, CDR1 is SEHNR and CDR2 FQNEAQ (reference sequence). In DNA form, the CDR3 reads TGTGCCAGCAGCTTAGGGTGGGCAGGGGGCGTGGGCACTGAAGCTTTCTTT. Protein product: CASSLGWAGGVGTEAFF.